A single sample is the source of the 29 T cell receptor beta chains below, sequenced in a study of PD-1 blockade in classical Hodgkin lymphoma. The time point here: cycle 4 day 1 (C4D1), after less than 7 weeks of nivolumab. Autologous stem cell transplantation was followed by relapse in every patient, and brentuximab vedotin exposure varied. Researchers pulled CD8+ T cells out of thawed PBMCs using magnetic negative selection. Some clones are missing from TCRdb's copy, which holds only in-frame ones; the method was immunoSEQ multiplex PCR. Of about 6,400 clones listed, roughly two thirds were seen once; the top ten hold 10% to 15%. The sequencing here drew on CD8+ T cells from blood, taken before the fourth cycle of nivolumab. These receptors came from a human donor with classical Hodgkin lymphoma.

The chain combines TRBV7-3 with TRBJ2-5; D remains ambiguous. This CDR3 has 14 residues. The germline gives CDR1 SGHTA, CDR2 FQGTGA. The V gene lost 6 bases and the J gene lost 1 base, with 12 bases spanning the gap. The CDR3 is CASRDSGFQETQYF. CDR3 DNA: TGTGCCAGCAGGGATTCGGGCTTCCAAGAGACCCAGTACTTC.

V is TRBV29-1 and J is TRBJ2-3; TRBD2 matches at 11 bases. J lost 2 bases, V lost 4 bases, and 11 bases had no gene match. Germline assignment: CDR1 SQVTM and CDR2 ANQGSEA. The length of the CDR3 is 17 residues. The chain's CDR3 is CSVVWEASGRTTDTQYF. CDR3 bases: TGCAGCGTTGTCTGGGAGGCTAGCGGGAGGACCACAGATACGCAGTATTTT.

The V call is TRBV7-1, the J call TRBJ1-5, with D possibly TRBD1 on 5 matching bases. TRBV7-1 is an open reading frame whose function is uncertain. The germline V and J ends were trimmed by 4 bases and 3 bases, with 10 bases remaining between them. This CDR3 has 14 residues. The CDR3 loop reads CASSFGGDNQPQHF. CDR3 sequence (DNA): TGTGCCAGCAGCTTTGGGGGGGACAATCAGCCCCAGCATTTT.

This chain connects TRBV19 to TRBJ2-7; no reliable D call. Germline V CDR1 and CDR2: LNHDA, SQIVND (reference sequence). V was shortened by 3 bases and J by 6 bases, with 12 bases between the two germline ends. The CDR3 has 13 amino acids. CDR3 bases: TGTGCCAGTAGTATTGGGTCCCTTACCGAGCAGTACTTC. It codes for CASSIGSLTEQYF.

The V gene is TRBV19, the J gene TRBJ1-5, with TRBD1 as a possible D gene (5 bases). The CDR3 runs to 14 residues. Germline values: CDR1 LNHDA, CDR2 SQIVND (reference sequence). Trimming left V 6 bases short and J 3 bases short, with 12 bases between. CDR3 DNA: TGTGCCAGTAGATTCGGGACTCTCAATCAGCCCCAGCATTTT. Translating gives CASRFGTLNQPQHF.

This clone came up a few times. The CDR3 nucleotides are TGCGCCAGCAGCTTCGAAGGGGACAGGAAAGCTTTCTTT. Protein sequence: CASSFEGDRKAFF. The gene calls are TRBV5-1 and TRBJ1-1; 8 positions agree with TRBD1. Germline V lookup: CDR1 SGHRS, CDR2 YFSETQ. Trimming removed 2 bases from V and 9 bases from J; junction bases left unmatched: 6. The CDR3 length is 13 residues.

A few counts support this clone. This sequence joins TRBV19 and TRBJ2-4; tentative D call: TRBD1 (6 bases). Looked up from germline, CDR1 is LNHDA and CDR2 is SQIVND (reference sequence). Trimming took 4 bases from V and 7 from J, leaving 11 bases between them. CDR3 size: 13 residues. The CDR3 is CASSSTGWNIQYF. The CDR3, as DNA: TGTGCCAGTAGTAGCACAGGGTGGAACATTCAGTACTTC. Using reference TRBV19 and TRBJ2-4 for the parts outside the CDR3, the full variable domain is DGGITQSPKYLFRKEGQNVTLSCEQNLNHDAMYWYRQDPGQGLRLIYYSQIVNDFQKGDIAEGYSVSREKKESFPLTVTSAQKNPTAFYLCASSSTGWNIQYFGAGTRLSVL.

The V gene is TRBV5-1, the J gene TRBJ2-5, with 7 positions matching TRBD2. In germline, CDR1 is SGHRS, CDR2 YFSETQ. Trimming removed 3 bases from V and 4 bases from J; junction bases left unmatched: 3. There are 13 residues in the CDR3. CDR3 protein: CASSWTGGETQYF. DNA for the CDR3: TGCGCCAGCAGCTGGACGGGAGGAGAGACCCAGTACTTC.

The J gene is TRBJ2-3, the V gene TRBV5-4, with 9 bases aligning to TRBD2. Germline CDR1 and CDR2: SGHNT and YYREEE (reference sequence). Unmatched junction bases numbered 10, after V lost 0 bases and J lost 8 bases. The CDR3 is 16 residues long. This chain's CDR3 is CASSLASGVDFGTQYF. CDR3 in DNA: TGTGCCAGCAGCTTGGCTAGCGGGGTGGATTTTGGTACGCAGTATTTT.

This clone has more than one count but fewer than ten. The chain uses TRBV4-3 and TRBJ1-1, with TRBD1 as a possible D gene (5 bases). V lost 1 base, J lost 4 bases, and 10 bases lay in between. In germline, CDR1 is LGHNA, CDR2 YSLEER. This CDR3 has 14 amino acids. This CDR3 reads CASSQVGGRTEAFF. DNA of the CDR3: TGCGCCAGCAGCCAAGTCGGGGGACGCACTGAAGCTTTCTTT.

The chain couples TRBV7-8 to TRBJ1-2, with TRBD1 matching 8 bases. The V gene end was trimmed by 5 bases and the J gene end by 5 bases; junction bases not matched to a gene: 10. This CDR3 has 15 residues. Germline V gives CDR1 SGHVS, CDR2 FQNEAQ. The CDR3 reads CASSRQGLQWYGYTF. CDR3 coding DNA: TGTGCCAGCAGCAGACAGGGGCTGCAGTGGTATGGCTACACCTTC.

To note about this clone: Other DNA sequences of this sample code for an identical CDR3. This chain joins TRBV27 and TRBJ2-5; no firm D call. The germline gives CDR1 MNHEY, CDR2 SMNVEV (reference sequence). The CDR3 covers 11 residues. Trimming cost V 8 bases and J 3 bases, with 7 bases left between them. CDR3 residues: CASGRKETQYF. The CDR3, as DNA: TGTGCCAGCGGGCGAAAAGAGACCCAGTACTTC.

The chain has TRBV2 and TRBJ1-1; no firm D call. The CDR3 consists of 12 residues. CDR1 is SNHLY, CDR2 FYNNEI, per germline. V dropped 7 bases and J dropped 4 bases, with 10 bases sitting between them. This chain's CDR3 is CASMWRGTEAFF. The CDR3 nucleotides read TGTGCCAGCATGTGGCGGGGCACTGAAGCTTTCTTT.

This chain joins TRBV21-1 and TRBJ2-3. TRBV21-1 is an annotated pseudogene. This CDR3 contains 15 residues. CDR3 sequence (DNA): TGTGCCAGCAACCCGAAGGAAAAAAGCACAGATACGCAGTATTTT. It is translated as CASNPKEKSTDTQYF.

V gene TRBV5-1 combines with J gene TRBJ2-7; D is unresolved. There are 13 residues in the CDR3. The ends were cut back, 4 bases at V and 2 bases at J, with 10 bases in the middle. Looked up from germline, CDR1 is SGHRS and CDR2 is YFSETQ. CDR3 amino acids: CASSLGRPYEQYF. The DNA of the CDR3 is TGCGCCAGCAGCCTAGGACGGCCCTACGAGCAGTACTTC.

The chain is built from TRBV27 and TRBJ2-5, with D perhaps assigned TRBD1 or TRBD2 (5 bases each). Germline-derived CDR1 and CDR2 are MNHEY and SMNVEV (reference sequence). The CDR3 consists of 11 residues. CDR3 coding DNA: TGTGTCACGGGGCTGAAAGAGACCCAGTACTTC. Protein: CVTGLKETQYF.

The chain combines TRBV5-1 with TRBJ2-7, with D maybe TRBD1 (6 bases). CDR3 length: 14 residues. CDR1 and CDR2 from the germline V gene are SGHRS and YFSETQ. Trimming cost V 2 bases and J 3 bases, with 12 bases left between them. The CDR3 DNA reads as TGCGCCAGCAGCTTAGGGACAAGGGGCTACGAGCAGTACTTC. Translation: CASSLGTRGYEQYF.

This clone was counted between two and nine times. The chain is built from TRBV5-4 and TRBJ1-2; D gene unclear. Germline CDR1 and CDR2: SGHNT and YYREEE (reference sequence). The CDR3 loop spans 14 amino acids. Deletions cut 4 bases from V and 4 bases from J, with 14 bases between. The CDR3 spells CASSVPTDLYGYTF. The CDR3 DNA sequence: TGTGCCAGCAGCGTCCCGACTGATCTCTATGGCTACACCTTC. Full variable domain (outside the CDR3, taken from reference TRBV5-4 and TRBJ1-2): ETGVTQSPTHLIKTRGQQVTLRCSSQSGHNTVSWYQQALGQGPQFIFQYYREEENGRGNFPPRFSGLQFPNYSSELNVNALELDDSALYLCASSVPTDLYGYTFGSGTRLTVV.

This clone was picked up a small number of times. The chain carries TRBV7-9 and TRBJ2-1; 9 positions agree with TRBD1. With V trimmed by 5 bases and J by 13 bases, 15 bases remained unmatched. The V gene's germline CDR1 is SEHNR and CDR2 FQNEAQ (reference sequence). CDR3 size: 15 residues. The CDR3 loop is CASSPGERDRECQFF. CDR3 nucleotide sequence: TGTGCCAGCAGCCCCGGAGAAAGGGACAGGGAGTGCCAGTTCTTC. Full variable domain (outside the CDR3, taken from reference TRBV7-9 and TRBJ2-1): DTGVSQNPRHKITKRGQNVTFRCDPISEHNRLYWYRQTLGQGPEFLTYFQNEAQLEKSRLLSDRFSAERPKGSFSTLEIQRTEQGDSAMYLCASSPGERDRECQFFGPGTRLTVL.

The table lists this clone with a few counts. This chain connects TRBV7-2 to TRBJ1-1; the D is unclear. The CDR3 has 14 amino acids. Germline V lookup: CDR1 SGHTA, CDR2 FQGNSA. Deletions cut 4 bases from V and 1 base from J, with 10 bases between. Here the CDR3 reads CASSYPGWNTEAFF. The CDR3 DNA reads TGTGCCAGCAGCTACCCGGGCTGGAACACTGAAGCTTTCTTT.

The J gene is TRBJ1-4, the V gene TRBV7-9; 8 bases agree with TRBD1. Trimming cost V 5 bases and J 6 bases; bases outside gene matches: 11. Germline V gives CDR1 SEHNR, CDR2 FQNEAQ (reference sequence). The CDR3 is 16 residues long. CDR3 sequence (DNA): TGTGCCAGCAGCGACGGTTGGAAGACAGGGGATGAAAAACTGTTTTTT. This encodes CASSDGWKTGDEKLFF.

CDR3 coding DNA: TGTGCCAGCAGTCCCAGGACAGGGTCCTACGAGCAGTACTTC. Protein product: CASSPRTGSYEQYF. The V gene is TRBV28, the J gene TRBJ2-7, with 8 bases matching TRBD1. The ends lost 5 bases at V and 1 base at J; junction bases unmatched: 4. Germline V gene data show CDR1 as MDHEN and CDR2 as SYDVKM. CDR3 length: 14 amino acids.

This clone was seen a handful of times. This sequence joins TRBV11-2 and TRBJ2-2, with D hard to call. The CDR3 contains 12 residues. Per germline, CDR1 SGHAT and CDR2 FQNNGV. Trimming shortened V by 3 bases and J by 6 bases, and 5 bases separated the two germline ends. The CDR3 loop is CASSFLAGELFF. The DNA of the CDR3 is TGTGCCAGCAGCTTCCTGGCCGGGGAGCTGTTTTTT. Full variable domain (outside the CDR3, taken from reference TRBV11-2 and TRBJ2-2): EAGVAQSPRYKIIEKRQSVAFWCNPISGHATLYWYQQILGQGPKLLIQFQNNGVVDDSQLPKDRFSAERLKGVDSTLKIQPAKLEDSAVYLCASSFLAGELFFGEGSRLTVL.

This clone was picked up a small number of times. The V call is TRBV7-8, the J call TRBJ2-7; 7 nucleotides match TRBD1. Per the germline V gene, CDR1 is SGHVS and CDR2 is FQNEAQ. V lost 5 bases and J lost 1; bases outside the gene matches: 5. The CDR3 totals 14 residues. Here the CDR3 DNA reads TGTGCCAGCAGCCCCGACAGGGCTTCCTACGAGCAGTACTTC. Its protein product is CASSPDRASYEQYF.

The V and J genes are TRBV18 and TRBJ2-7; D not resolved. The V gene lost 2 bases and the J gene lost 3 bases, with 2 bases spanning the gap. Per germline, CDR1 KGHSH and CDR2 LQKENI. The CDR3 has 11 residues. The CDR3 here is CASSPGYEQYF. The DNA of the CDR3 is TGTGCCAGCTCACCAGGCTACGAGCAGTACTTC.

This chain connects TRBV27 to TRBJ2-7, with D maybe TRBD1 (5 bases). Trimming stripped 4 bases from V and 2 bases from J, with 9 bases between. The length of the CDR3 is 13 residues. Germline CDR1 and CDR2: MNHEY and SMNVEV (reference sequence). CDR3 residues: CASSWGRAYEQYF. The CDR3 DNA sequence: TGTGCCAGCAGTTGGGGCAGGGCCTACGAGCAGTACTTC.

The gene calls are TRBV7-3 and TRBJ2-3; tentative D call: TRBD2 (5 bases). The CDR3 extends over 19 amino acids. CDR1 is SGHTA and CDR2 is FQGTGA in the germline V gene. V lost 4 bases and J lost 4, with 27 bases in between. The CDR3 coding sequence is TGTGCCAGCAGCTCTTCAAGGACTGGAGCATCCTACAAACCAGATACGCAGTATTTT. Its translation: CASSSSRTGASYKPDTQYF.

The chain couples TRBV18 to TRBJ2-1; 15 bases match TRBD2. The V gene's germline CDR1 is KGHSH and CDR2 LQKENI. The CDR3 sequence is 18 residues long. Trimming at V came to 4 bases and at J to 4 bases, leaving 8 bases not matched to a gene. CDR3 region: CASSRGRGLAGGYNEQFF. DNA for the CDR3: TGTGCCAGCTCACGTGGACGGGGACTAGCGGGGGGATACAATGAGCAGTTCTTC.

The chain recombines TRBV27 with TRBJ2-3; 7 nucleotides match TRBD2. Trimming took 8 bases from V and 5 from J; bases not matched to a gene: 10. Germline assignment: CDR1 MNHEY and CDR2 SMNVEV (reference sequence). The CDR3 length is 14 residues. The CDR3 here is CASWGGVSLDTQYF. The DNA for the CDR3 is TGTGCCAGCTGGGGGGGGGTTTCTTTAGATACGCAGTATTTT.